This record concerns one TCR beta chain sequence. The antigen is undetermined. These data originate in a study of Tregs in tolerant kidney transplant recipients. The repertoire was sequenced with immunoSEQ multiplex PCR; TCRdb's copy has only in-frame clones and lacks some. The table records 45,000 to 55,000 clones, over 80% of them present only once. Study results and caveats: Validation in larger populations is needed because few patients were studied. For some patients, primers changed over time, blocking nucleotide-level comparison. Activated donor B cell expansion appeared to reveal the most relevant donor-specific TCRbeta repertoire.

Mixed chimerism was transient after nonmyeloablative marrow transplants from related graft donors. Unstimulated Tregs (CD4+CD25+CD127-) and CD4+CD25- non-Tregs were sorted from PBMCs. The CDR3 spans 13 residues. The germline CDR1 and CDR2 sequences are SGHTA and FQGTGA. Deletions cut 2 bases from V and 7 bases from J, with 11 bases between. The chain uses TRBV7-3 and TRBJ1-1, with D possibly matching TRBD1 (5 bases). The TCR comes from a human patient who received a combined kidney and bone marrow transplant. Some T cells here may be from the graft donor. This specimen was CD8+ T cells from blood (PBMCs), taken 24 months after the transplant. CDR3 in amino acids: CASSLGRGDEAFF. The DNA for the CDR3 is TGTGCCAGCAGCTTAGGGCGGGGGGATGAAGCTTTCTTT.